Listed here are 8 T cell receptor beta chains from one sample, sequenced in a study of human T cells and chemical hapten exposure. TCRdb recomputed calls from the RACE reads with MiXCR, one row per CDR3 protein. The sample includes 85,000 to 100,000 distinct CDR3 sequences, roughly a quarter of them seen just once. Time point described: patch test 3, about 24 weeks after DPC sensitization. Described treatment: therapeutic diphenylcyclopropenone sensitization with weekly scalp DPC. Specimen: whole blood, collected in connection with sensitization to the hapten diphenylcyclopropenone (DPC). The receptors originated from a man in his forties with alopecia areata. Some clones in this sample may be carry-over from other donors' samples.

The J gene is TRBJ1-5, the V gene TRBV28; D uncertain. The germline gives CDR1 MDHEN, CDR2 SYDVKM. The CDR3 covers 14 residues. V dropped 3 bases and J dropped 2 bases, with 8 bases sitting between them. The CDR3 here is CASSFIHGNQPQHF. The CDR3 DNA reads as TGTGCCAGCAGTTTTATACATGGCAATCAGCCCCAGCATTTT.

J is TRBJ2-7 and V is TRBV14; 8 bases match TRBD1. Losses at the gene ends were 3 bases for V and 3 bases for J; bases not matched to a gene: 7. Germline values: CDR1 SGHDN, CDR2 FVKESK. The CDR3 consists of 15 residues. CDR3 DNA sequence: TGTGCCAGCAGCCAGCTCAGACAGGGGAGCTACGAGCAGTACTTC. This codes for CASSQLRQGSYEQYF.

V gene TRBV7-8 combines with J gene TRBJ2-5; D ambiguous. V dropped 4 bases and J dropped 5 bases, with 11 bases sitting between them. The CDR3 is 13 amino acids. Germline V gene data show CDR1 as SGHVS and CDR2 as FQNEAQ. The chain's CDR3 is CASSWSHTETQYF. DNA of the CDR3: TGTGCCAGCAGCTGGTCTCATACGGAGACCCAGTACTTC.

The chain has TRBV20-1 and TRBJ2-3; tentative D call: TRBD1 (5 bases). This CDR3 region has 15 residues. The germline V gene encodes CDR1 DFQATT and CDR2 SNEGSKA (reference sequence). The V and J ends lost 1 base and 4 bases respectively, with 15 bases between them. CDR3 nucleotide sequence: TGCAGTGCTAGAGCCACCCAGGGCCTTTCAGATACGCAGTATTTT. This encodes CSARATQGLSDTQYF.

This clonotype was picked up a small number of times. V and J are TRBV12-3 or TRBV12-4 and TRBJ2-3; D might be TRBD1 (6 bases). The germline V and J ends were trimmed by 1 base and 8 bases, with 13 bases remaining between them. The CDR3 runs 14 residues. The CDR3 nucleotides are TGTGCCAGCAGTTTAGGGACAGCCCGTGGTACGCAGTATTTT. This encodes CASSLGTARGTQYF.

In this sample, this clonotype turned up once. CDR3 nucleotide sequence: TGTGCCAGCAGTTCGAGGACTAGCGGGAGTGGGGATACGCAGTATTTT. Translating it yields CASSSRTSGSGDTQYF. The chain is built from TRBV6-5 and TRBJ2-3; TRBD2 aligns across 13 bases. The CDR3 is 16 amino acids. Per the germline V gene, CDR1 is MNHEY and CDR2 is SVGAGI. Unmatched junction bases numbered 7, after V lost 4 bases and J lost 6 bases.

The gene calls are TRBV6-5 and TRBJ2-3; 7 nucleotides align to TRBD1. Germline trimming cut 5 bases from V and 0 bases from J; bases unmatched to any gene: 5. Germline values: CDR1 MNHEY, CDR2 SVGAGI. The CDR3 runs to 15 residues. DNA for the CDR3: TGTGCCAGCAGTCGCCAGGGGGATAGCACAGATACGCAGTATTTT. Translating gives CASSRQGDSTDTQYF.

The chain joins TRBV2 to TRBJ2-7, with 8 bases aligning to TRBD2. Germline V CDR1 and CDR2: SNHLY, FYNNEI. The J segment lost 6 bases and the V segment lost 1 base, leaving 5 bases of the junction unmatched. The CDR3 covers 14 residues. Written as DNA, the CDR3 is TGTGCCAGCAGTGAAGTAAGCGGGAGAGGCGAGCAGTACTTC. This translates into CASSEVSGRGEQYF.